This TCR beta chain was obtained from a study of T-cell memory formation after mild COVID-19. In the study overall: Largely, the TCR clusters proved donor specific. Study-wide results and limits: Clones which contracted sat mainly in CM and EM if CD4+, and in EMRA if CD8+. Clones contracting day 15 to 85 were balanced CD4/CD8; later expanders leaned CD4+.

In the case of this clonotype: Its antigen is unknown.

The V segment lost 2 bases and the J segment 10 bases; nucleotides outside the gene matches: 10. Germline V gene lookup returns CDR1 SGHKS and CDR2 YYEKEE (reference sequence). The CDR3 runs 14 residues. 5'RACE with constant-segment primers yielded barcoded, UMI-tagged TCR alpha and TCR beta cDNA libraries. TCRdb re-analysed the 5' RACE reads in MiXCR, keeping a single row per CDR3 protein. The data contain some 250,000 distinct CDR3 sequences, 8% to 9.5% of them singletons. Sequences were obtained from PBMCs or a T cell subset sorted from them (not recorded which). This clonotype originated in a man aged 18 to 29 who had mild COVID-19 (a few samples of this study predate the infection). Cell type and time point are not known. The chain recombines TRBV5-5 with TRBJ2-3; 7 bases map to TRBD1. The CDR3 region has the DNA TGTGCCAGCAGCTTCGCGACAACCAGGGGGTCGCAGTATTTT. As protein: CASSFATTRGSQYF.